The 14 T cell receptor beta chains in this list originate from one sample, sequenced in a study of T cells in Graves' hyperthyroidism and ophthalmopathy. RNA transcripts gave rise to amplified TCR beta CDR3 regions. A set of HTBI primers served as the primers for a first-round RT-PCR of the TCR CDR3. MiXCR, run by TCRdb on the multiplex PCR reads, gives a single entry per CDR3 protein. The sample consists of some 300,000 distinct CDR3 sequences, roughly 17% of them appearing once. The sample comprised blood. These receptors came from a man younger than 40 with Graves' hyperthyroidism.

This clonotype was seen ten or more times. The chain joins TRBV10-3 to TRBJ2-2, with no clear D. The V gene's germline CDR1 is ENHRY and CDR2 SYGVKD. Trimming left V 2 bases short and J 5 bases short, with 12 bases between. The CDR3 is 15 residues long. This CDR3 is CAISEPGLRTGELFF. In nucleotides, the CDR3 is TGTGCCATCAGTGAGCCGGGCCTGCGTACCGGGGAGCTGTTTTTT.

Ten or more counts support this clonotype. The rearrangement links TRBV2 to TRBJ1-5; no clear D. Germline V gene data show CDR1 as SNHLY and CDR2 as FYNNEI. The CDR3 runs 13 residues. V was trimmed by 7 bases and J by 2 bases, leaving 9 bases between them. CDR3 protein: CASKGLGNQPQHF. The CDR3 bases are TGTGCCAGCAAAGGGTTAGGCAATCAGCCCCAGCATTTT.

This chain connects TRBV18 to TRBJ2-2; a weak D match, TRBD1 (7 bases). The ends were cut back, 3 bases at V and 5 bases at J, with 13 bases in the middle. The CDR3 consists of 15 residues. Per the germline V gene, CDR1 is KGHSH and CDR2 is LQKENI. CDR3 sequence: CASSPLQGRTGELFF. CDR3 sequence (DNA): TGTGCCAGCTCACCGCTACAGGGGAGGACCGGGGAGCTGTTTTTT.

This clonotype came up many times. The rearrangement links TRBV7-3 to TRBJ2-2; 9 bases align to TRBD1. Germline assignment: CDR1 SGHTA and CDR2 FQGTGA. The CDR3 has 18 residues. The ends lost 0 bases at V and 4 bases at J; junction bases unmatched: 9. Here the CDR3 reads CASSLTGRDRVFTGELFF. The CDR3 DNA is TGTGCCAGCAGCTTAACTGGCCGGGACAGGGTATTCACCGGGGAGCTGTTTTTT.

As to this clonotype: Compared with germline, one end of the junction differs, possibly owing to a read error. The genes are TRBV7-3 and TRBJ2-6, with 8 positions matching TRBD2. The germline CDR1 and CDR2 sequences are SGHTA and FQGTGA. The CDR3 covers 15 residues. CDR3 in amino acids: CASSRGGTGANALTF. The CDR3 DNA reads as TGTGCCAGCAGCCGCGGGGGGACTGGGGCCAACGCCCTGACTTTC. The variable domain in full, with the rest retrieved from reference TRBV7-3 and TRBJ2-6, is GAGVSQTPSNKVTEKGKYVELRCDPISGHTALYWYRQSLGQGPEFLIYFQGTGAADDSGLPNDRFFAVRPEGSVSTLKIQRTERGDSAVYLCASSRGGTGANALTFGAGSRLTVL.

This clonotype was observed at least ten times. V gene TRBV11-2 combines with J gene TRBJ1-5; D uncertain. Per the germline V gene, CDR1 is SGHAT and CDR2 is FQNNGV. The V end was cut by 5 bases, the J end by 6 bases, with 11 bases between. CDR3 length equals 13 residues. The DNA for the CDR3 is TGTGCCAGCAGCCAAGGCCCCCGTCAGCCCCAGCATTTT. Its protein product is CASSQGPRQPQHF.

This clonotype was counted at least ten times. The chain couples TRBV12-3 or TRBV12-4 to TRBJ2-1; either TRBD1 or TRBD2 may fit D (5 bases each). V lost 5 bases, J lost 6 bases, and 8 bases lay in between. This CDR3 has 12 amino acids. CDR3 loop: CASSRDLNEQFF. CDR3 coding DNA: TGTGCCAGCAGTCGGGACCTCAATGAGCAGTTCTTC.

Ten or more counts support this clonotype. V is TRBV2 and J is TRBJ2-3; possible D gene TRBD1, 5 bases. Germline-derived CDR1 and CDR2 are SNHLY and FYNNEI. This CDR3 contains 19 residues. V dropped 7 bases and J dropped 2 bases, with 28 bases sitting between them. The CDR3 here is CASTSLGLSGSEVTDTQYF. Here the CDR3 DNA reads TGTGCCAGCACCTCCTTAGGCCTCTCAGGGTCGGAAGTCACAGATACGCAGTATTTT.

This clonotype was seen a handful of times. The rearrangement uses TRBV20-1 and TRBJ2-7; D unclear. The CDR3 has 10 residues. The germline gives CDR1 DFQATT, CDR2 SNEGSKA (reference sequence). V lost 5 bases to trimming and J lost 6 bases, with 8 bases between them. CDR3 loop: CSASEGEQYF. In DNA form, the CDR3 reads TGCAGTGCTTCCGAAGGCGAGCAGTACTTC.

For this clonotype: Sequence at one end of the junction differs from germline and may be a read error. This sequence joins TRBV10-1 and TRBJ1-6, with unresolved D. CDR3 length: 12 residues. Germline V gene data show CDR1 as WNHNN and CDR2 as SYGVQD (reference sequence). The CDR3, as DNA: TGCGCCGGCAGTGAGGGTGACTCACCCCTCCACTTT. Translating gives CAGSEGDSPLHF.

Many counts were recorded for this clonotype. This chain links TRBV6-5 with TRBJ2-1; D gene uncertain. Trimming took 0 bases from V and 9 from J, leaving 12 bases between them. The CDR3 is made up of 14 amino acids. The germline V gene has CDR1 MNHEY and CDR2 SVGAGI. The CDR3 nucleotides read TGTGCCAGCAGTTACTCGCCAGGCGTCGGTGAGCAGTTCTTC. As protein: CASSYSPGVGEQFF.

The chain couples TRBV6-2 or TRBV6-3 to TRBJ2-4; D assignment may be TRBD1 or TRBD2 (5 bases each). V lost 4 bases and J lost 8, with 9 bases in between. This CDR3 contains 12 residues. Germline values: CDR1 MNHEY, CDR2 SVGEGT. CDR3 sequence: CASSSLGDIQYF. In DNA form, the CDR3 reads TGTGCCAGCAGTTCCTTGGGGGACATTCAGTACTTC.

Many counts were recorded for this clonotype. V is TRBV5-5 and J is TRBJ1-1; TRBD1 might be the D (5 bases). The germline gives CDR1 SGHKS, CDR2 YYEKEE (reference sequence). The CDR3 is 14 residues long. Trimming left V 4 bases short and J 0 bases short, with 10 bases between. CDR3 protein: CASSPTALNTEAFF. DNA for the CDR3: TGTGCCAGCAGCCCGACAGCACTGAACACTGAAGCTTTCTTT.

This clonotype was recorded a few times. This sequence joins TRBV5-5 and TRBJ1-4; no definite D call. Looked up from germline, CDR1 is SGHKS and CDR2 is YYEKEE (reference sequence). Between the trimmed V and J ends, which lost 1 base and 8 bases, there was a span of 9 bases. The CDR3 runs to 13 residues. This CDR3 is CASSLNSAEKLFF. Written as DNA, the CDR3 is TGTGCCAGCAGCTTGAATTCAGCGGAAAAACTGTTTTTT.